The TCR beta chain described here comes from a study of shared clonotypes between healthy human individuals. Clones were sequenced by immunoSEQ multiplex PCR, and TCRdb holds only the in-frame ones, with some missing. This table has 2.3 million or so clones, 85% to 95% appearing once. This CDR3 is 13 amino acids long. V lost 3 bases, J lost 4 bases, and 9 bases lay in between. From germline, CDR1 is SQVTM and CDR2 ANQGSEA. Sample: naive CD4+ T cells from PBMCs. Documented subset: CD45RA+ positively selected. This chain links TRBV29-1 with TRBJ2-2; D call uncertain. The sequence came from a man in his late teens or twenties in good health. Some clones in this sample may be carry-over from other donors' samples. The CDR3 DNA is TGCAGCGTTGATATTTCGGGCACCGGGGAGCTGTTTTTT. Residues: CSVDISGTGELFF.